The 19 T cell receptor beta chains given below trace back to one sample, sequenced in a study of Ad26.COV2.S vaccination and SARS-CoV-2 variants. This sample's treatment: some 20 received Ad26.COV2.S at low or high dose, single or two shots; 5 received placebo; per-sample allocation not given. The study sampled participants on day 63 after the first vaccine or placebo injection. TCRdb's table, derived via immunoSEQ multiplex PCR, lists solely in-frame clones and lacks some. The table shows some 640,000 clones, with about 90% occurring only once. The sequenced sample was peripheral blood, obtained in a trial of Ad26.COV2.S vaccine versus placebo. These receptors were obtained from a person between 18 and 59 years old who received the Ad26.COV2.S COVID-19 vaccine or a placebo.

The chain combines TRBV7-9 with TRBJ1-2; 8 nucleotides agree with TRBD1. V lost 6 bases to trimming and J lost 9 bases; unmatched junction nucleotides: 9. CDR1 is SEHNR and CDR2 is FQNEAQ in the germline V gene (reference sequence). The CDR3 runs to 13 residues. In DNA form, the CDR3 reads TGTGCCAGCAGTCTCGGACAGGGTGAAAGCTACACCTTC. Translating gives CASSLGQGESYTF.

In its sample, this clone was seen once. This chain joins TRBV30 and TRBJ1-3, with D tentatively TRBD1 (5 bases). The CDR3 contains 14 residues. From germline, CDR1 is GTSNPN and CDR2 SVGIG (reference sequence). Trimming stripped 0 bases from V and 2 bases from J, with 8 bases between. The CDR3 nucleotides read TGTGCCTGGAGTGTAAGGGGTCCTGGAAACACCATATATTTT. It translates to CAWSVRGPGNTIYF. The variable domain in full, with the rest retrieved from reference TRBV30 and TRBJ1-3, is SQTIHQWPATLVQPVGSPLSLECTVEGTSNPNLYWYRQAAGRGLQLLFYSVGIGQISSEVPQNLSASRPQDRQFILSSKKLLLSDSGFYLCAWSVRGPGNTIYFGEGSWLTVV.

The gene calls are TRBV15 and TRBJ1-1; D unresolved. The CDR3 contains 15 residues. Germline-derived CDR1 and CDR2 are LNHNV and YYDKDF (reference sequence). Trimming pared 0 bases from V and 1 base from J, leaving 9 bases between. Here the CDR3 reads CATSRDLTENTEAFF. The CDR3, as DNA: TGTGCCACCAGCAGAGATCTAACCGAGAACACTGAAGCTTTCTTT.

A single count supports this clone. V is TRBV10-3 and J is TRBJ2-6; no clear D. Trimming left V 7 bases short and J 0 bases short, with 10 bases between. CDR1 ENHRY and CDR2 SYGVKD come from the germline V gene. The CDR3 is made up of 15 amino acids. CDR3 DNA sequence: TGTGCCATCAATCAAGTCGACTCTGGGGCCAACGTCCTGACTTTC. It yields the protein CAINQVDSGANVLTF.

The J gene is TRBJ1-2, the V gene TRBV29-1; unclear D gene. V lost 2 bases, J lost 7 bases, and 8 bases lay in between. The germline V gene encodes CDR1 SQVTM and CDR2 ANQGSEA. The CDR3 loop spans 11 amino acids. The CDR3 DNA reads as TGCAGCGTTGAATACAGCGGTGGCTACACCTTC. Encoded protein: CSVEYSGGYTF.

The chain carries TRBV2 and TRBJ1-2; 8 bases match TRBD1. Trimming removed 6 bases from V and 3 bases from J; junction bases left unmatched: 9. The CDR3 runs to 15 residues. CDR1 and CDR2 (germline): SNHLY, FYNNEI. CDR3 protein: CASRARTGTDYGYTF. Here the CDR3 DNA reads TGTGCCAGCAGAGCGCGGACAGGGACAGACTATGGCTACACCTTC.

The chain combines TRBV21-1 with TRBJ2-7. TRBV21-1 is tagged as a pseudogene. The CDR3 consists of 14 residues. This chain's CDR3 is CASSISGGTYEQYF. The CDR3, as DNA: TGTGCCAGCAGCATCTCGGGCGGAACCTACGAGCAGTACTTC.

This CDR3 is CASSQELAPSYEQYF. CDR3 nucleotides: TGTGCCAGCAGCCAAGAACTAGCGCCCTCCTACGAGCAGTACTTC. The gene calls are TRBV4-2 and TRBJ2-7, with TRBD2 matching 7 bases. CDR1 is LGHNA and CDR2 is YNFKEQ in the germline V gene. V was pared by 0 bases and J by 0 bases, with 2 bases of the junction left unmatched. This CDR3 is built from 15 residues.

This chain links TRBV7-6 with TRBJ1-4; 9 bases agree with TRBD1. There are 15 residues in the CDR3. V trimming: 1 base; J trimming: 4 bases; junction bases outside the gene matches: 1. CDR1 is SGHVS, CDR2 FNYEAQ, per germline. This chain's CDR3 is CASSLETGGNEKLFF. Here the CDR3 DNA reads TGTGCCAGCAGCTTAGAGACAGGGGGTAATGAAAAACTGTTTTTT. Together with reference TRBV7-6 and TRBJ1-4, the CDR3 gives the full variable domain: GAGVSQSPRYKVTKRGQDVALRCDPISGHVSLYWYRQALGQGPEFLTYFNYEAQQDKSGLPNDRFSAERPEGSISTLTIQRTEQRDSAMYRCASSLETGGNEKLFFGSGTQLSVL.

The chain uses TRBV27 and TRBJ2-7; D is unclear. Germline values: CDR1 MNHEY, CDR2 SMNVEV (reference sequence). Trimming removed 6 bases from V and 0 bases from J, with 6 bases in between. The length of the CDR3 is 12 residues. In nucleotides, the CDR3 is TGTGCCAGCAGAGCGCACTCCTACGAGCAGTACTTC. This gives the protein CASRAHSYEQYF.

The V and J genes are TRBV4-2 and TRBJ2-7; D not resolved. The germline V gene encodes CDR1 LGHNA and CDR2 YNFKEQ. V dropped 1 base and J dropped 0 bases, with 7 bases sitting between them. This CDR3 has 14 residues. This chain's CDR3 is CASSQGAFSYEQYF. The CDR3 DNA reads as TGTGCCAGCAGCCAAGGAGCGTTCTCCTACGAGCAGTACTTC.

The chain combines TRBV6-5 with TRBJ2-2; 7 bases match TRBD2. The length of the CDR3 is 16 residues. Germline CDR1 is MNHEY and CDR2 is SVGAGI. V lost 3 bases, J lost 2 bases, and 6 bases stayed unmatched. The chain's CDR3 is CASSYFASGNTGELFF. The CDR3 coding sequence is TGTGCCAGCAGTTATTTCGCTAGCGGTAACACCGGGGAGCTGTTTTTT.

This clone has a handful of counts. The V gene is TRBV6-5, the J gene TRBJ1-2, with D maybe TRBD1 (5 bases). Germline V gene sequence: CDR1 MNHEY, CDR2 SVGAGI. The CDR3 runs to 13 residues. Trimming left V 5 bases short and J 3 bases short, with 10 bases between. The CDR3 reads CASSNQGDYGYTF. In nucleotides, the CDR3 is TGTGCCAGCAGTAACCAGGGCGACTATGGCTACACCTTC.

This chain links TRBV6-6 with TRBJ1-1; 9 nucleotides align to TRBD1. There are 14 residues in the CDR3. V lost 10 bases to trimming and J lost 2 bases; unmatched junction nucleotides: 8. Germline assignment: CDR1 MNHNY and CDR2 SVGAGI (reference sequence). The CDR3 is CATLGGQGNTEAFF. The DNA of the CDR3 is TGTGCCACCCTAGGGGGACAGGGCAACACTGAAGCTTTCTTT.

The chain joins TRBV30 to TRBJ2-4, with D possibly TRBD1 on 5 matching bases. There are 15 residues in the CDR3. The germline gives CDR1 GTSNPN, CDR2 SVGIG (reference sequence). The germline V and J ends were trimmed by 0 bases and 0 bases, with 9 bases remaining between them. The CDR3 sequence is CAWSVGQLAKNIQYF. CDR3 bases: TGTGCCTGGAGTGTGGGGCAGCTAGCCAAAAACATTCAGTACTTC.

This chain joins TRBV18 and TRBJ1-2; D perhaps matches TRBD1 (5 bases). In germline, CDR1 is KGHSH, CDR2 LQKENI. There are 14 residues in the CDR3. Trimming shortened V by 3 bases and J by 2 bases, and 10 bases separated the two germline ends. The chain's CDR3 is CASSPGRLNYGYTF. As DNA, the CDR3 is TGTGCCAGCTCACCGGGACGTCTAAACTATGGCTACACCTTC.

CDR3 sequence: CASSVEQGGEKLFF. The CDR3 region has the DNA TGTGCCAGCAGCGTAGAACAGGGCGGCGAAAAACTGTTTTTT. The chain uses TRBV9 and TRBJ1-4, with D tentatively TRBD1 (6 bases). V was cut by 0 bases and J by 8 bases, with 11 bases left in between. CDR3 length: 14 amino acids. CDR1 and CDR2 from the germline V gene are SGDLS and YYNGEE.

The sample holds a few counts of this clone. The chain links TRBV7-2 to TRBJ2-2; D is perhaps TRBD1 (6 bases). The ends were cut back, 10 bases at V and 5 bases at J, with 17 bases in the middle. Germline V gene data show CDR1 as SGHTA and CDR2 as FQGNSA. The CDR3 is 14 residues long. CDR3 sequence reads: CATWRGRGTGELFF. The DNA of the CDR3 is TGTGCCACCTGGAGAGGCAGGGGAACCGGGGAGCTGTTTTTT.

The chain is built from TRBV6-5 and TRBJ2-3; 7 nucleotides line up with TRBD1. Germline V gene sequence: CDR1 MNHEY, CDR2 SVGAGI. The CDR3 runs to 13 residues. Trimming removed 6 bases from V and 8 bases from J; junction bases left unmatched: 8. The CDR3 sequence is CASRKGARGTQYF. The CDR3 coding sequence is TGTGCCAGCAGGAAGGGGGCGCGAGGTACGCAGTATTTT.